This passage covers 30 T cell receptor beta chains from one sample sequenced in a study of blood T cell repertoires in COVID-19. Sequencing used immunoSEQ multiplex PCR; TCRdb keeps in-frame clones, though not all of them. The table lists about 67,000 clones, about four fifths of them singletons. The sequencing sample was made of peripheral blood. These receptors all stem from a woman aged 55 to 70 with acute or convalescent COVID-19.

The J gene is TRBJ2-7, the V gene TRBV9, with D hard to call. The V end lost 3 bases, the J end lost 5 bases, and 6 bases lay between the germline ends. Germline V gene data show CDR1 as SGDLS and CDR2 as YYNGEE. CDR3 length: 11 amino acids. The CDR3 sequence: CASSALDEQYF. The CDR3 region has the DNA TGTGCCAGCAGCGCCCTAGACGAGCAGTACTTC.

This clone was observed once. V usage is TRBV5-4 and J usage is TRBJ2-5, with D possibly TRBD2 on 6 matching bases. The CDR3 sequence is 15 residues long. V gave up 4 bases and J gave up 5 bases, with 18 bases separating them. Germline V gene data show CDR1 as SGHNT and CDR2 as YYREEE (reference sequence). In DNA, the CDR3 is TGTGCCAGCAGCGGCCCCTTACGACGGGAGGAGACCCAGTACTTC. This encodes CASSGPLRREETQYF.

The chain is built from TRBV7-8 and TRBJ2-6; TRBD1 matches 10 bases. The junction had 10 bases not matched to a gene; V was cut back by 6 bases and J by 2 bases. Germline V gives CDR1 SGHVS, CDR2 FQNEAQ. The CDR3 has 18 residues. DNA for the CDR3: TGTGCCAGCAGTCGCCCGGGACAGGGGCGTCCTGGGGCCAACGTCCTGACTTTC. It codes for CASSRPGQGRPGANVLTF. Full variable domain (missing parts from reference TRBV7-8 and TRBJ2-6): GAGVSQSPRYKVAKRGQDVALRCDPISGHVSLFWYQQALGQGPEFLTYFQNEAQLDKSGLPSDRFFAERPEGSVSTLKIQRTQQEDSAVYLCASSRPGQGRPGANVLTFGAGSRLTVL.

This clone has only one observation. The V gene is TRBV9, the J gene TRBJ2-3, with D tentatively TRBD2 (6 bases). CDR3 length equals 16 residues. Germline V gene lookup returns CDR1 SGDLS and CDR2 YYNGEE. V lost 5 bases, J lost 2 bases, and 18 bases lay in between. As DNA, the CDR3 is TGTGCCAGCAGTGGTGCCGGACTACTTCACACAGATACGCAGTATTTT. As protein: CASSGAGLLHTDTQYF.

CDR3 loop: CASSVQPRTTTSYNSPLHF. CDR3 coding DNA: TGTGCCAGTAGTGTACAGCCTCGGACGACTACGTCCTATAATTCACCCCTCCACTTT. The genes are TRBV19 and TRBJ1-6; no firm D call. Trimming cost V 5 bases and J 1 base, with 21 bases left between them. Germline assignment: CDR1 LNHDA and CDR2 SQIVND (reference sequence). The CDR3 is 19 residues long. The full variable domain, its missing parts supplied by reference TRBV19 and TRBJ1-6, is DGGITQSPKYLFRKEGQNVTLSCEQNLNHDAMYWYRQDPGQGLRLIYYSQIVNDFQKGDIAEGYSVSREKKESFPLTVTSAQKNPTAFYLCASSVQPRTTTSYNSPLHFGNGTRLTVT.

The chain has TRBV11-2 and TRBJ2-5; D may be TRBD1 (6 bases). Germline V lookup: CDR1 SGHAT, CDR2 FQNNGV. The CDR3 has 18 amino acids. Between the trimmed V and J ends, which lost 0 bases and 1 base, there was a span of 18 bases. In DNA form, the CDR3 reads TGTGCCAGCAGCTTAGATCCCCACAGGGATGAGGGCCAAGAGACCCAGTACTTC. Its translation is CASSLDPHRDEGQETQYF.

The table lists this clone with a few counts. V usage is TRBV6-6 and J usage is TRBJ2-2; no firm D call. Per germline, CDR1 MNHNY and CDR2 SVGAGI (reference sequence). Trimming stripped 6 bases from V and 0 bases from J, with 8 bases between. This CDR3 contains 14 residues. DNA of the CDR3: TGTGCCAGCAGGTCCGGAGCGAACACCGGGGAGCTGTTTTTT. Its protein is CASRSGANTGELFF.

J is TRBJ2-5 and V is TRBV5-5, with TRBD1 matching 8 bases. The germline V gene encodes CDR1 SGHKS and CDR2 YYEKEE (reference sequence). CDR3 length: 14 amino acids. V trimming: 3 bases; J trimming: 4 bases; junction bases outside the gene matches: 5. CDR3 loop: CASSSPTGGETQYF. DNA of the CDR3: TGTGCCAGCAGCTCCCCTACAGGGGGAGAGACCCAGTACTTC.

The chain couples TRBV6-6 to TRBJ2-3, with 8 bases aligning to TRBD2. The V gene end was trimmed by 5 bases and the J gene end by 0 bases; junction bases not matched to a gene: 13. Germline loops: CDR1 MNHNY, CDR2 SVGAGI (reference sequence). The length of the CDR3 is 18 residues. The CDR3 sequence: CASSPPWGSGGSTDTQYF. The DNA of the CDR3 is TGTGCCAGCAGTCCACCCTGGGGCAGCGGGGGCAGCACAGATACGCAGTATTTT.

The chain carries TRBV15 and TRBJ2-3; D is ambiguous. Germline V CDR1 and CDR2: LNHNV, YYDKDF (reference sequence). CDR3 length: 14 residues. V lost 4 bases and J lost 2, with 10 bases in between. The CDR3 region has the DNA TGTGCCACCAGCAACCAGGCGCTCACAGATACGCAGTATTTT. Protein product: CATSNQALTDTQYF.

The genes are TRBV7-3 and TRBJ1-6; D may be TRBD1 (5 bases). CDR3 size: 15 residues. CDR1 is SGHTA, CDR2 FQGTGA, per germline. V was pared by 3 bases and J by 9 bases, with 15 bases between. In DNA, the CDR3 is TGTGCCAGCAGCTTTGGGGTCAACAGGACTTCACCCCTCCACTTT. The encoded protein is CASSFGVNRTSPLHF.

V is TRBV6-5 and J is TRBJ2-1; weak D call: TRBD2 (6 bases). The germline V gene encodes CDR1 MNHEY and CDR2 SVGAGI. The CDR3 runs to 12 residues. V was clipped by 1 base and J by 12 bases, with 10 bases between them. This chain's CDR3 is CASSYLGGAQFF. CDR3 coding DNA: TGTGCCAGCAGTTACTTGGGCGGGGCGCAGTTCTTC.

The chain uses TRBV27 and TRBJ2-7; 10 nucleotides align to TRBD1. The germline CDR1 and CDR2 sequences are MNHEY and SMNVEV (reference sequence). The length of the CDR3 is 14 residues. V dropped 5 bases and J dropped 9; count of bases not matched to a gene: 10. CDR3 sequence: CASSQRDRGRGQYF. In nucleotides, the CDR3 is TGTGCCAGCAGTCAGCGGGACAGGGGAAGGGGGCAGTACTTC.

CDR3 amino acids: CASSPTGVQAKNIQYF. The DNA of the CDR3 is TGTGCCAGCAGCCCCACAGGTGTTCAAGCCAAAAACATTCAGTACTTC. The chain recombines TRBV3-1 (or the pseudogene TRBV3-2) with TRBJ2-4; possibly TRBD1 for D (5 bases). From germline, CDR1 is LGHDT and CDR2 YNNKEL (reference sequence). The CDR3 runs 16 residues. V dropped 4 bases and J dropped 0 bases, with 13 bases sitting between them.

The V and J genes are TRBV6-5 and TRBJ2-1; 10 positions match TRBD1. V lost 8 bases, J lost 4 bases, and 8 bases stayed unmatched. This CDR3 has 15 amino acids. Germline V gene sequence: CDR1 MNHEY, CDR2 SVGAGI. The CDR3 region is CASSRQGALYNEQFF. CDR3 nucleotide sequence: TGTGCCAGCTCCAGACAGGGGGCCCTTTACAATGAGCAGTTCTTC.

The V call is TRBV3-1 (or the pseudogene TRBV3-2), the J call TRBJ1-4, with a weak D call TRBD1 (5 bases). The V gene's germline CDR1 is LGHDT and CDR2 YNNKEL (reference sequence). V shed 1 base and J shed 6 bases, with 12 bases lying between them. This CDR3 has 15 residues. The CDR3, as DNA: TGTGCCAGCAGCCAAGTAACGACAGCACATGAAAAACTGTTTTTT. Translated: CASSQVTTAHEKLFF.

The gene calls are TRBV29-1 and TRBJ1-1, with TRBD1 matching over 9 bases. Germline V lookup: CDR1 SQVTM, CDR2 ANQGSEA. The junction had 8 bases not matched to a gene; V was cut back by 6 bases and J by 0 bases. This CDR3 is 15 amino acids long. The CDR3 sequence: CSVAPGQGMNTEAFF. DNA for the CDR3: TGCAGCGTGGCCCCGGGACAGGGTATGAACACTGAAGCTTTCTTT.

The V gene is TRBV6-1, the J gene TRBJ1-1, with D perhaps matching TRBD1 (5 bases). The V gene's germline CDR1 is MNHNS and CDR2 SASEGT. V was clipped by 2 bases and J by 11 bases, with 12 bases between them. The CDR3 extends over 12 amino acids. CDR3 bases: TGTGCCAGCAGTGAACCCAGGGTGGACGCTTTCTTT. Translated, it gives CASSEPRVDAFF.

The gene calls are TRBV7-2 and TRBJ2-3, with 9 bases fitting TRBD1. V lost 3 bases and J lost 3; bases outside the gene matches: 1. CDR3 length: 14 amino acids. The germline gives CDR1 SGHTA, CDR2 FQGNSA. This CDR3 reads CASSLTGGTDTQYF. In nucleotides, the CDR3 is TGTGCCAGCAGCTTGACAGGGGGGACAGATACGCAGTATTTT. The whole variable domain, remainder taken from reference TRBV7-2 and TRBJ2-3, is GAGVSQSPSNKVTEKGKDVELRCDPISGHTALYWYRQSLGQGLEFLIYFQGNSAPDKSGLPSDRFSAERTGGSVSTLTIQRTQQEDSAVYLCASSLTGGTDTQYFGPGTRLTVL.

This chain's CDR3 is CASRRGLGETQYF. The CDR3 nucleotides are TGTGCCAGCAGGCGGGGGCTAGGGGAGACCCAGTACTTC. This chain connects TRBV7-3 to TRBJ2-5, with D possibly matching TRBD2 (7 bases). Looked up from germline, CDR1 is SGHTA and CDR2 is FQGTGA. The CDR3 has 13 amino acids. The V and J ends lost 6 bases and 5 bases respectively, with 13 bases between them.

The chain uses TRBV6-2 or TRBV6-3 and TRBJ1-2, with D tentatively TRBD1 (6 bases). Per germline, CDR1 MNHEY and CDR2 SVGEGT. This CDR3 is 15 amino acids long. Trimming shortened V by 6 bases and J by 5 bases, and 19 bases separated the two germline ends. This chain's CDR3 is CASSFTDSFHYGYTF. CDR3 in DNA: TGTGCCAGCAGCTTCACGGACAGTTTTCATTATGGCTACACCTTC.

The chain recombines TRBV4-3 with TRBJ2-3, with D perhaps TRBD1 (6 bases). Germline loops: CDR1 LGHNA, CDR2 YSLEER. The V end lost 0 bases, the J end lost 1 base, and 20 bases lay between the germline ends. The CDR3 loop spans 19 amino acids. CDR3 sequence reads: CASSQDWVGTTARTDTQYF. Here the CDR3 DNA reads TGCGCCAGCAGCCAAGATTGGGTCGGGACAACGGCCCGCACAGATACGCAGTATTTT.

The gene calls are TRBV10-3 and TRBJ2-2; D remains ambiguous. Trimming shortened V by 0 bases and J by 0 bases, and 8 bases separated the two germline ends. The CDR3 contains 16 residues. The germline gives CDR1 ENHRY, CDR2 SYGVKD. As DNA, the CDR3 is TGTGCCATCAGTGAGTCGGAGATATCGAACACCGGGGAGCTGTTTTTT. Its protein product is CAISESEISNTGELFF.

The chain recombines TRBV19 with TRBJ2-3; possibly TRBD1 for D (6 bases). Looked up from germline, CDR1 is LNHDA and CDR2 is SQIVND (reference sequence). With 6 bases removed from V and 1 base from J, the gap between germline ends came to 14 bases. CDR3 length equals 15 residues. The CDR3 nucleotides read TGTGCCAGTAGCCCCGGTCCAGGGGGCACAGATACGCAGTATTTT. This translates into CASSPGPGGTDTQYF.

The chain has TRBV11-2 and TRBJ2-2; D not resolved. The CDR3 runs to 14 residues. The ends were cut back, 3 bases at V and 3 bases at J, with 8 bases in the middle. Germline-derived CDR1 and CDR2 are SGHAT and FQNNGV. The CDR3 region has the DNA TGTGCCAGCAGCTTCCAGATATACACCGGGGAGCTGTTTTTT. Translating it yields CASSFQIYTGELFF.

This chain's CDR3 is CASTLAPGLNTEAFF. The DNA of the CDR3 is TGTGCCAGCACCCTCGCCCCAGGCCTGAACACTGAAGCTTTCTTT. The chain joins TRBV6-5 to TRBJ1-1; D not certain. This CDR3 has 15 residues. V dropped 7 bases and J dropped 0 bases, with 15 bases sitting between them. Per the germline V gene, CDR1 is MNHEY and CDR2 is SVGAGI.

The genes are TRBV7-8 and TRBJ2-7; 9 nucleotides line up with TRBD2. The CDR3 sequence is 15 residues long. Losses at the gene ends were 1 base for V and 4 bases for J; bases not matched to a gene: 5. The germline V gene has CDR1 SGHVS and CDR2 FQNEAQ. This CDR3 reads CASSLEDSGGYEQYF. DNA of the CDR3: TGTGCCAGCAGCTTAGAAGATAGCGGGGGTTACGAGCAGTACTTC.

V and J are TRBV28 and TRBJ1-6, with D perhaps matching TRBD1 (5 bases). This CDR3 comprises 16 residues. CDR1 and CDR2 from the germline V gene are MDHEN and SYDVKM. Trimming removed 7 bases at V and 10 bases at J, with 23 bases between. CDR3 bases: TGTGCCAGCACCCGGATGGCAGGGTCAATGGGATCACCCCTCCACTTT. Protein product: CASTRMAGSMGSPLHF.

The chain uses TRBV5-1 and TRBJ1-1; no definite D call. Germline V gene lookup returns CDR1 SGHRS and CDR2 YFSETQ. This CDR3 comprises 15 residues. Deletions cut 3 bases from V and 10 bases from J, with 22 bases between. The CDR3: CASSSKLPAGDVAFF. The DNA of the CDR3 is TGCGCCAGCAGCTCAAAGTTACCCGCGGGTGACGTAGCTTTCTTT.

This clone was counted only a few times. CDR3 region: CASSERGALLTDTQYF. The DNA for the CDR3 is TGTGCCAGCAGTGAACGTGGGGCGCTTCTCACAGATACGCAGTATTTT. This sequence joins TRBV6-1 and TRBJ2-3, with D possibly TRBD1 on 5 matching bases. The CDR3 extends over 16 amino acids. CDR1 and CDR2 from the germline V gene are MNHNS and SASEGT. V was trimmed by 2 bases and J by 2 bases, leaving 14 bases between them.